One and the same sample provided the 2 T cell receptor beta chains below, sequenced in a study of blood T cell repertoires in COVID-19. Only in-frame clones appear in the TCRdb table, and some are missing; sequencing was by immunoSEQ multiplex PCR. Among tens of thousands of clones, more than 75% were seen once, and the ten largest hold roughly 1.2%. The specimen sequenced was peripheral blood. Receptors originate from a woman aged 60-75 years with acute or convalescent COVID-19.

The chain carries TRBV19 and TRBJ2-3, with TRBD1 matching over 10 bases. The ends lost 5 bases at V and 1 base at J; junction bases unmatched: 6. CDR1 is LNHDA, CDR2 SQIVND, per germline (reference sequence). This CDR3 has 16 residues. As DNA, the CDR3 is TGTGCCAGTAGTGTTTCCGGGACAGGGGGCACAGATACGCAGTATTTT. This codes for CASSVSGTGGTDTQYF.

The sample holds one count of this clone. The chain joins TRBV6-2 or TRBV6-3 to TRBJ2-7; TRBD2 aligns across 9 bases. CDR1 MNHEY and CDR2 SVGEGT come from the germline V gene. Losses at the gene ends were 4 bases for V and 3 bases for J; bases not matched to a gene: 1. CDR3 length: 13 amino acids. The CDR3 DNA follows: TGTGCCAGCAGTTTAGCGGGAGTCTACGAGCAGTACGTC. This encodes CASSLAGVYEQYV.